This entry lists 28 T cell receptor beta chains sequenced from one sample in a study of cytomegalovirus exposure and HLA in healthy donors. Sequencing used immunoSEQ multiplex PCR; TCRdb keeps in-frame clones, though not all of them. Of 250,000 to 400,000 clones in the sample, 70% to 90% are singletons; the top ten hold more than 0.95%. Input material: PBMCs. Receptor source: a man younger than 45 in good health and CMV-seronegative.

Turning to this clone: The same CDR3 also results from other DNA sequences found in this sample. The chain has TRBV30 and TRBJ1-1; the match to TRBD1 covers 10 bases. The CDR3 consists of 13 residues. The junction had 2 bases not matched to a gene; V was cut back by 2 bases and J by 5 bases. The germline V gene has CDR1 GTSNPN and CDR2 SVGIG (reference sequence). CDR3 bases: TGTGCCTGGAGTAGGGACAGGGGTACTGAAGCTTTCTTT. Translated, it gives CAWSRDRGTEAFF.

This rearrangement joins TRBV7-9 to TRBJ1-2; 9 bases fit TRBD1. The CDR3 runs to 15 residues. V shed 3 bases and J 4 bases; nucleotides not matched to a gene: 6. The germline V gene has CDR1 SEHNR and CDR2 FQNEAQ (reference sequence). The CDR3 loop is CASSFKLTGGYGYTF. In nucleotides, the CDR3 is TGTGCCAGCAGCTTTAAGTTGACAGGGGGCTATGGCTACACCTTC.

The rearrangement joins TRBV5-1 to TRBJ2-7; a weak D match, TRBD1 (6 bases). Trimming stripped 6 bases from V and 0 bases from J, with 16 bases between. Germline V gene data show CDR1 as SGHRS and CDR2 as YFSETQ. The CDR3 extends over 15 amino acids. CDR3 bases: TGCGCCAGCAACTCCGGACAGAGATTCTCCTACGAGCAGTACTTC. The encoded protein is CASNSGQRFSYEQYF.

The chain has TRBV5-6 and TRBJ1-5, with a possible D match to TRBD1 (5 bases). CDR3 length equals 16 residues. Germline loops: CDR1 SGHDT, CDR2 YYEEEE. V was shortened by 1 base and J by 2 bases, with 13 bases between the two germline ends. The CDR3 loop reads CASSLWGGFGNQPQHF. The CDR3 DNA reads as TGTGCCAGCAGCTTGTGGGGGGGATTTGGCAATCAGCCCCAGCATTTT.

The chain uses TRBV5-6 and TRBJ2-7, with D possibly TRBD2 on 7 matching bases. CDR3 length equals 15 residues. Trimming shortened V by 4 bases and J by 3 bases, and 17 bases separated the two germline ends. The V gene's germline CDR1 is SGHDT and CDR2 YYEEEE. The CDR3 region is CASSPHVGGGYEQYF. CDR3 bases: TGTGCCAGCAGCCCCCACGTAGGGGGGGGCTACGAGCAGTACTTC.

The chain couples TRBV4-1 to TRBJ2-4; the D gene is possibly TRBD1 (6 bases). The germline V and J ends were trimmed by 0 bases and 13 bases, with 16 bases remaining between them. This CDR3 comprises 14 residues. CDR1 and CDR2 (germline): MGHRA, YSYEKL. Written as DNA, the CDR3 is TGCGCCAGCAGCCAAGATACTGGGGGCCGGTGGCAGTACTTC. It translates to CASSQDTGGRWQYF.

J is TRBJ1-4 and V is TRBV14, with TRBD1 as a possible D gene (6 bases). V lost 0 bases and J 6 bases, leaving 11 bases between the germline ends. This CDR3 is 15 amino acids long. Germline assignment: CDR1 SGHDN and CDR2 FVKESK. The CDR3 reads CASSQDRRGDEKLFF. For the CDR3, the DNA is TGTGCCAGCAGCCAAGATCGCAGGGGCGATGAAAAACTGTTTTTT. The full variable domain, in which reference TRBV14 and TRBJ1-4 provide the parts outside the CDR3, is EAGVTQFPSHSVIEKGQTVTLRCDPISGHDNLYWYRRVMGKEIKFLLHFVKESKQDESGMPNNRFLAERTGGTYSTLKVQPAELEDSGVYFCASSQDRRGDEKLFFGSGTQLSVL.

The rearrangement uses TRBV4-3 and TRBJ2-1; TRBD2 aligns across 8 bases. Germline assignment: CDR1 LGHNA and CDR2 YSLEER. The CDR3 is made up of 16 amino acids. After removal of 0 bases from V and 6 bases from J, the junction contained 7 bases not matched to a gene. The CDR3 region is CASSQDIGTSSNEQFF. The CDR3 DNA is TGCGCCAGCAGCCAAGATATCGGGACTAGTTCCAATGAGCAGTTCTTC.

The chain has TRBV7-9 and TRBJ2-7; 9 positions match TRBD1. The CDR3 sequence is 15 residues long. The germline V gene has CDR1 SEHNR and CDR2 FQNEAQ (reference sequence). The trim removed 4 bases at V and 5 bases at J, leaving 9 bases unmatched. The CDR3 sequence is CASSSGGTGSDEQYF. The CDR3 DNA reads TGTGCCAGCAGCTCAGGGGGGACAGGGTCGGACGAGCAGTACTTC.

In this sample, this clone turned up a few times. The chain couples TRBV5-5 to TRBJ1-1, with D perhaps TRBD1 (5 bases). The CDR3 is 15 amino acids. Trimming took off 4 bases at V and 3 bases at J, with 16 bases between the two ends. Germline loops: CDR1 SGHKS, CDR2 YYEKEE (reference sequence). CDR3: CASSPLAWGDTEAFF. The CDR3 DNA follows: TGTGCCAGCAGCCCCCTCGCCTGGGGGGACACTGAAGCTTTCTTT.

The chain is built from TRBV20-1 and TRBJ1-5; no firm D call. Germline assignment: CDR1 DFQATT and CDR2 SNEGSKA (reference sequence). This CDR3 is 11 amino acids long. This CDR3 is CRNFGDQPQHF. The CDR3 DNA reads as TGCAGGAACTTCGGGGATCAGCCCCAGCATTTT.

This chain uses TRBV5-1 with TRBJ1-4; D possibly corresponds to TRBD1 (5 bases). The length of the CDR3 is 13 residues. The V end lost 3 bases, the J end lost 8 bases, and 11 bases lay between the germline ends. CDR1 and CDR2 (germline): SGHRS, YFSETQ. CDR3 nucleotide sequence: TGCGCCAGCAGCTCACGACGGGGGGAAAAACTGTTTTTT. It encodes CASSSRRGEKLFF.

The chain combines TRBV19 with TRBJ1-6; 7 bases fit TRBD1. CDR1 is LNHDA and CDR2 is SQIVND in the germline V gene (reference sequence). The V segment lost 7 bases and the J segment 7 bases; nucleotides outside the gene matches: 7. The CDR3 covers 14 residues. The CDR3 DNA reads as TGTGCCAGTACCCCGAACAGGGGAAATTCACCCCTCCACTTT. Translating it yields CASTPNRGNSPLHF.

The CDR3 sequence: CASYRRGSSYNEQFF. The DNA of the CDR3 is TGTGCCAGCTACAGGCGGGGGAGCTCCTACAATGAGCAGTTCTTC. The rearrangement joins TRBV6-1 to TRBJ2-1; 7 nucleotides line up with TRBD2. Germline V gene lookup returns CDR1 MNHNS and CDR2 SASEGT. This CDR3 comprises 15 residues. V trimming: 8 bases; J trimming: 0 bases; junction bases outside the gene matches: 7.

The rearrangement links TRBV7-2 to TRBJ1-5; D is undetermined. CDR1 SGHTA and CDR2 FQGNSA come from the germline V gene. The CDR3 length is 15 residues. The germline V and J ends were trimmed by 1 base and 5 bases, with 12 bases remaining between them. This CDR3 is CASSLVGRGDQPQHF. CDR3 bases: TGTGCCAGCAGCTTAGTAGGGAGAGGAGATCAGCCCCAGCATTTT.

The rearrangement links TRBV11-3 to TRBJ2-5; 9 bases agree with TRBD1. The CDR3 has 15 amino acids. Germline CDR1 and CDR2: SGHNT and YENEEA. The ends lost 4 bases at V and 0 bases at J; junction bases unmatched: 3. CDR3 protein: CASSSGTGYQETQYF. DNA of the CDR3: TGTGCCAGCAGCTCCGGGACAGGGTACCAAGAGACCCAGTACTTC.

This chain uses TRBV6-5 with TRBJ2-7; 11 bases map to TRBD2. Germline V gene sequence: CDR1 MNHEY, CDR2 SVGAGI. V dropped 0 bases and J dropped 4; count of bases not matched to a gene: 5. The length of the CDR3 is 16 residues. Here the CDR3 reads CASSYSAGTSGYEQYF. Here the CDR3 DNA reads TGTGCCAGCAGTTACTCCGCCGGGACTAGCGGATACGAGCAGTACTTC.

The CDR3 DNA sequence: TGTGCCAGCAGTGAAGCCGACAGGGCCCACGAGCAGTACTTC. Amino acid sequence: CASSEADRAHEQYF. This sequence joins TRBV2 and TRBJ2-7; 7 bases line up with TRBD1. V lost 0 bases to trimming and J lost 5 bases; unmatched junction nucleotides: 4. This CDR3 has 14 amino acids. Per germline, CDR1 SNHLY and CDR2 FYNNEI.

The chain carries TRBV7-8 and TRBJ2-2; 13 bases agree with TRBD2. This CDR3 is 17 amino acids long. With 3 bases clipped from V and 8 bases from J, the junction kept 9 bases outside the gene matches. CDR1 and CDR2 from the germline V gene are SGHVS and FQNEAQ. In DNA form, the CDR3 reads TGTGCCAGCAGCTTTCGGACGAGGACTAGCGGGGGTGGGGAGCTGTTTTTT. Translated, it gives CASSFRTRTSGGGELFF.

In DNA form, the CDR3 reads TGTGCCAGCAGCTTAATAGGGGGCAGGGGAGGTGGCTACACCTTC. Amino acids: CASSLIGGRGGGYTF. This chain joins TRBV7-9 and TRBJ1-2; TRBD1 aligns across 7 bases. The length of the CDR3 is 15 residues. Germline CDR1 reads SEHNR; CDR2 reads FQNEAQ (reference sequence). V shed 2 bases, J shed 7 bases, and the junction held 10 bases outside the gene matches.

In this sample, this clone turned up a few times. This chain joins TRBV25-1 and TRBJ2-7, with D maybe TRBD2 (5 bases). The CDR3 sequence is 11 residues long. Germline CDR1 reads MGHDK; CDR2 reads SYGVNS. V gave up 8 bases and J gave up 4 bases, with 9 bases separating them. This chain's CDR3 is CASGREYEQYF. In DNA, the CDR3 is TGTGCCAGCGGTCGGGAATACGAGCAGTACTTC.

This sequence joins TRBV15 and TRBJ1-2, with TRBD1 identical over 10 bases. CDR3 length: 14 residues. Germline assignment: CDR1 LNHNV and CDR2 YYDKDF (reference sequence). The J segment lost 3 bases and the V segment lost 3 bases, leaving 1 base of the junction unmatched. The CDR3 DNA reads TGTGCCACCAGCAGGGACAGGGGGGACTATGGCTACACCTTC. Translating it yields CATSRDRGDYGYTF.

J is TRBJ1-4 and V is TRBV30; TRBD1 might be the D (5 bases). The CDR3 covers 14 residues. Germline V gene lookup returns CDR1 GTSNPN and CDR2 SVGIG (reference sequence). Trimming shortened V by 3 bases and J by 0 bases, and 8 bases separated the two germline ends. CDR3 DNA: TGTGCCTGGAGCGGGGGTGCAACTAATGAAAAACTGTTTTTT. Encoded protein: CAWSGGATNEKLFF.

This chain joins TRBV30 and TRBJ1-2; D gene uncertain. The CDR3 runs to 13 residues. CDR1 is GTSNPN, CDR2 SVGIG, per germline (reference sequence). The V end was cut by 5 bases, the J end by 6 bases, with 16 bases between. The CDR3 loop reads CAWDVQSGDGYTF. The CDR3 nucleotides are TGTGCCTGGGACGTCCAGAGTGGAGATGGCTACACCTTC. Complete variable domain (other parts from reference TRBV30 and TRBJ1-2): SQTIHQWPATLVQPVGSPLSLECTVEGTSNPNLYWYRQAAGRGLQLLFYSVGIGQISSEVPQNLSASRPQDRQFILSSKKLLLSDSGFYLCAWDVQSGDGYTFGSGTRLTVV.

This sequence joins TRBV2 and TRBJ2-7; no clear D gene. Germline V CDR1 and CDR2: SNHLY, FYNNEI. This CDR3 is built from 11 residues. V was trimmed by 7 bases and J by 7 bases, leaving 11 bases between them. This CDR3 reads CASKSRQEQYF. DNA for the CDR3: TGTGCCAGCAAATCCAGGCAGGAGCAGTACTTC.

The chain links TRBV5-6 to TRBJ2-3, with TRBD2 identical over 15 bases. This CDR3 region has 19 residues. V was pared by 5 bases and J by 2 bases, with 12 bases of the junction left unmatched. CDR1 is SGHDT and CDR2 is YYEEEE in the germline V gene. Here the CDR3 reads CASSSGLAGGLGPTDTQYF. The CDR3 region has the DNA TGTGCCAGCAGTTCGGGACTAGCGGGGGGCCTCGGCCCCACAGATACGCAGTATTTT.

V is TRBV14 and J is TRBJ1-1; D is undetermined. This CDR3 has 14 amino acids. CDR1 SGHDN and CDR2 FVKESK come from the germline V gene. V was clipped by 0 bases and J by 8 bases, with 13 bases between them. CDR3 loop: CASSQEIMAGEAFF. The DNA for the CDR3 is TGTGCCAGCAGCCAAGAGATTATGGCCGGGGAAGCTTTCTTT.

This CDR3 is CASSFRLASDTDTQYF. CDR3 coding DNA: TGTGCCAGCAGCTTTCGACTAGCCAGTGACACAGATACGCAGTATTTT. This chain links TRBV5-4 with TRBJ2-3; 7 positions match TRBD2. The germline V gene has CDR1 SGHNT and CDR2 YYREEE (reference sequence). Losses at the gene ends were 2 bases for V and 2 bases for J; bases not matched to a gene: 8. This CDR3 has 16 amino acids.